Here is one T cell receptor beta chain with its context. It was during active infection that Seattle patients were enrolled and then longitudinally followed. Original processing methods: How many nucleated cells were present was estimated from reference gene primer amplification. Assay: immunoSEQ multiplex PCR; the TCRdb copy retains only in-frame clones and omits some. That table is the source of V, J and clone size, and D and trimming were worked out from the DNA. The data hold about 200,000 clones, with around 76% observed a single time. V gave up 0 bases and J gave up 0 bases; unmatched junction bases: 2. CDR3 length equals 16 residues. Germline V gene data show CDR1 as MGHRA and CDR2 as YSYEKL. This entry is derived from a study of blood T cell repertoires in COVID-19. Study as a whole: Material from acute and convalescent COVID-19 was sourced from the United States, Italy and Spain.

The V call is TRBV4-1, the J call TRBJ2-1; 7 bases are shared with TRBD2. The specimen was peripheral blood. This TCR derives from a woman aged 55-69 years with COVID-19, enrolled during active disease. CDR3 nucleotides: TGCGCCAGCAGCCAAGATACGGGGGGCTCCTACAATGAGCAGTTCTTC. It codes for CASSQDTGGSYNEQFF.